The 3 T cell receptor beta chains in this list originate from one sample, sequenced in a study of monozygotic twins with inflammatory bowel disease. With the 5' RACE reads reprocessed, TCRdb shows one record per CDR3 protein and no DNA. This sample contains 200,000 to 250,000 distinct CDR3 sequences. Material: blood. The source is a human donor with ulcerative colitis or Crohn's disease, or a healthy co-twin of an affected twin (not recorded which).

The CDR3 loop is CASSSGQGATGELFF. This chain links TRBV11-3 with TRBJ2-2; TCRdb proposes TRBD1, but this gene call is untestable without DNA. CDR3 length: 15 amino acids. Germline CDR1 and CDR2: SGHNT and YENEEA.

The J gene is TRBJ1-5, the V gene TRBV12-3 or TRBV12-4; the D gene TCRdb calls, TRBD1, cannot be checked with no DNA. The CDR3 is made up of 12 amino acids. CDR3 loop: CASRPDWGAQHF.

The chain recombines TRBV15 with TRBJ2-2; TCRdb designates TRBD2, a call that cannot be tested without DNA. This CDR3 spans 19 amino acids. Germline loops: CDR1 LNHNV, CDR2 YYDKDF (reference sequence). This CDR3 reads CATSRPPGLAGRNTGELFF.